This T cell receptor beta chain derives from a study of cytomegalovirus exposure and HLA in healthy donors. Study-wide results and caveats: The study recorded more than 150 TCR beta chains that were cytomegalovirus-associated. Common viral pathogens seemed to be connected with several of the most significant clusters, according to a later analysis.

With 60 Vbeta and 13 Jbeta primers, the PCR was carried out. The protocol was immunoSEQ multiplex PCR, while the TCRdb copy is restricted to in-frame clones and leaves out a portion. The data contain 150,000 to 200,000 clones, around four fifths of them seen just once; the ten biggest clones take up roughly 1.1%. In germline, CDR1 is SGHRS, CDR2 YFSETQ. V was pared by 4 bases and J by 0 bases, with 4 bases of the junction left unmatched. The CDR3 is made up of 16 amino acids. Details on this clone: Its target is unknown.

The specimen was PBMCs. This clonotype was sampled from a woman between 40 and 55 years old in good health and CMV-seronegative. The chain joins TRBV5-1 to TRBJ2-2; the match to TRBD1 covers 9 bases. The CDR3 spells CASSPGTGSNTGELFF. CDR3 coding DNA: TGCGCCAGCAGCCCCGGGACAGGGTCGAACACCGGGGAGCTGTTTTTT.